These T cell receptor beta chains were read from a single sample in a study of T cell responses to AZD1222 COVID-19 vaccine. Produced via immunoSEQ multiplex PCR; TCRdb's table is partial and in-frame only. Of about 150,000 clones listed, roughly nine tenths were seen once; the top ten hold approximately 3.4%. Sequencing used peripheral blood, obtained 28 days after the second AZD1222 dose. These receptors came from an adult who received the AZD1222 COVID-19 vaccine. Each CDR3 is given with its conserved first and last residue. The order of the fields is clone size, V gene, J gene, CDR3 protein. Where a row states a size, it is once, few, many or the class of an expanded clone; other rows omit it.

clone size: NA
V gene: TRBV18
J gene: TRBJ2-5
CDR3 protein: CASSPAVETQYF

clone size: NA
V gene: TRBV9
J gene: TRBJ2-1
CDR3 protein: CASSVGSAAEQFF

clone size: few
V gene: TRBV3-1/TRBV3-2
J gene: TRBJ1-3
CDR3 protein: CASSQDLGATGNTIYF

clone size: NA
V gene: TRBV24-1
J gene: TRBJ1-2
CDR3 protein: CATSRGGEYGYTF

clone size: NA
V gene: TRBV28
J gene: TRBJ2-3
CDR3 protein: CASRLQGLSAHDTQYF

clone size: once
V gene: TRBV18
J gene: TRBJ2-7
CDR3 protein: CASSPRASGSYEQYF

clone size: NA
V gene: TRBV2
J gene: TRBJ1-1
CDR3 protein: CASSEQPMNTEAFF

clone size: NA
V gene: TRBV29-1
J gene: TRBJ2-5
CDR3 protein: CSVQGLAGSETQYF

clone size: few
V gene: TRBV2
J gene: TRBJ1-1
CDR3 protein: CASSVQARQGTEAFF

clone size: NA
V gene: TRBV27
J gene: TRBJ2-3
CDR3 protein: CASRALALHPDDADTQYF

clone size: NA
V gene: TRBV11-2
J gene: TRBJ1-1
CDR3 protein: CASSLGRGLGAEAFF

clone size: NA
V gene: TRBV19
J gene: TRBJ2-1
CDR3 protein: CASSISSGGYNEQFF

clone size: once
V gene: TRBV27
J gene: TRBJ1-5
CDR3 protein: CASQDRGLNQPQHF

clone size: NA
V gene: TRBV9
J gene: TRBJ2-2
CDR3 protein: CASSVDHFLNTGELFF

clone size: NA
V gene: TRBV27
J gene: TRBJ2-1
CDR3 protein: CASSLKRNEQFF

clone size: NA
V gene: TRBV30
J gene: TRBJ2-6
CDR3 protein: CAWSLQGALGANVLTF

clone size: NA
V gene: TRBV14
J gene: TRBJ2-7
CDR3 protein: CASSFRRSYEQYF

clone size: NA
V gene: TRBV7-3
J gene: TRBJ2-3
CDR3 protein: CATKTSASTDTQYF

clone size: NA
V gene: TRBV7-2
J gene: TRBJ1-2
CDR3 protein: CASSFPNYGYTF

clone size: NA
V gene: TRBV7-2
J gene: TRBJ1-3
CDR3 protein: CASSLAGDRGGNTIYF

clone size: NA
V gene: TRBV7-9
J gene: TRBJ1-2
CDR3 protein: CASLGGGNYGYTF

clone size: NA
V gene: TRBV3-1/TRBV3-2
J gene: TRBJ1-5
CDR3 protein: CASSPTTDFNQPQHF

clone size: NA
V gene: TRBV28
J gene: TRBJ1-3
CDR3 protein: CASSLSGLPGNTIYF

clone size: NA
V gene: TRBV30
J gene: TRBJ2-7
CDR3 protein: CAWGFLGQGVYEQYF

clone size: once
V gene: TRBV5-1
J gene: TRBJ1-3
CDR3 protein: CASRAENVQGFSGNTIYF